The 9 T cell receptor beta chains reported below all come from one sample, sequenced in a study of T cell repertoires in cytomegalovirus infection. TCRdb fed the reads into MiXCR, producing one record per CDR3 protein. In the table there are roughly 230,000 distinct CDR3 sequences, under 25% of which are singletons. The sequenced sample consisted of CD8+ T cells from PBMCs. The receptors were sampled from a human donor in good health (CMV status not recorded). Some clones in this sample may be carry-over from other donors' samples.

This clonotype was counted ten times or more. The chain links TRBV7-6 to TRBJ2-1; tentatively, D is TRBD1 or TRBD2 (6 bases each). CDR3 length equals 12 residues. The germline gives CDR1 SGHVS, CDR2 FNYEAQ. Trimming removed 7 bases at V and 9 bases at J, with 13 bases between. The CDR3 nucleotides read TGTGCCAGCACTCCCGGGGGCGGTGAGCAGTTCTTC. It encodes CASTPGGGEQFF.

The gene calls are TRBV28 and TRBJ2-5; D possibly corresponds to TRBD2 (5 bases). The germline V and J ends were trimmed by 6 bases and 2 bases, with 16 bases remaining between them. CDR3 length: 15 residues. Germline-derived CDR1 and CDR2 are MDHEN and SYDVKM. This CDR3 reads CASSLEDSPQETQYF. CDR3 DNA: TGTGCCAGCAGCTTGGAGGACTCACCACAAGAGACCCAGTACTTC.

This chain connects TRBV12-3 or TRBV12-4 to TRBJ1-1; a possible D gene is TRBD1 (5 bases). The germline V and J ends were trimmed by 2 bases and 4 bases, with 11 bases remaining between them. The CDR3 is 14 residues long. The CDR3 loop is CASSLQGLVTEAFF. Here the CDR3 DNA reads TGTGCCAGCAGTTTACAGGGATTGGTCACTGAAGCTTTCTTT.

The chain is built from TRBV9 and TRBJ2-2; 7 nucleotides align to TRBD2. The ends lost 3 bases at V and 2 bases at J; junction bases unmatched: 7. Germline CDR1 and CDR2: SGDLS and YYNGEE. The CDR3 is 16 amino acids. Written as DNA, the CDR3 is TGTGCCAGCAGCGGGCCCGGGACTATAAACACCGGGGAGCTGTTTTTT. Protein product: CASSGPGTINTGELFF.

The chain recombines TRBV6-5 with TRBJ1-2; 7 bases agree with TRBD1. The CDR3 extends over 13 amino acids. Germline values: CDR1 MNHEY, CDR2 SVGAGI. J lost 10 bases, V lost 0 bases, and 5 bases had no gene match. This CDR3 is CASSYSRTGDYTF. CDR3 DNA sequence: TGTGCCAGCAGTTACTCGAGGACAGGAGACTACACCTTC.

The CDR3 bases are TGCAGTGCTAGAGATCTGGAGGGACTAGCGGGCACAGATACGCAGTATTTT. This encodes CSARDLEGLAGTDTQYF. The chain is built from TRBV20-1 and TRBJ2-3; TRBD2 matches 11 bases. The CDR3 covers 17 residues. With V trimmed by 0 bases and J by 1 base, 6 bases remained unmatched. CDR1 is DFQATT, CDR2 SNEGSKA, per germline (reference sequence).

This clonotype was counted many times. This sequence joins TRBV20-1 and TRBJ2-1; 10 bases are a match to TRBD2. Germline V gives CDR1 DFQATT, CDR2 SNEGSKA (reference sequence). The CDR3 runs 15 residues. J was trimmed by 5 bases and V by 2 bases; bases with no gene match: 6. CDR3 loop: CSARSLAGENNEQFF. The CDR3 DNA reads as TGCAGTGCTAGAAGCCTAGCGGGGGAAAACAATGAGCAGTTCTTC.

A few counts support this clonotype. The chain carries TRBV6-1 and TRBJ2-5, with 11 bases aligning to TRBD2. Unmatched junction bases numbered 9, after V lost 11 bases and J lost 1 base. The CDR3 runs 15 residues. Looked up from germline, CDR1 is MNHNS and CDR2 is SASEGT. In DNA form, the CDR3 reads TGTGCCGGGACATTAGCGGGGGGGGGCCAAGAGACCCAGTACTTC. It codes for CAGTLAGGGQETQYF.

The chain has TRBV29-1 and TRBJ2-3; D remains ambiguous. The V gene's germline CDR1 is SQVTM and CDR2 ANQGSEA. Trimming removed 6 bases from V and 8 bases from J, with 12 bases in between. The CDR3 extends over 11 amino acids. CDR3 sequence: CSVPSGGTQYF. The DNA of the CDR3 is TGCAGCGTCCCGTCGGGCGGTACGCAGTATTTT.